This T cell receptor (beta chain) was identified in a study of cytomegalovirus exposure and HLA in healthy donors. 13 Jbeta primers and 60 Vbeta primers were used for the PCR. Sequenced by immunoSEQ multiplex PCR; TCRdb stores in-frame clones only, minus some. Counted here are over 100,000 clones, 75% to 80% occurring once; the ten biggest clones make up more than 10%. This CDR3 is 15 amino acids long. V was pared by 0 bases and J by 5 bases, with 11 bases between. Germline CDR1 and CDR2: LGHNA and YNFKEQ. The sequencing input was PBMCs. This TCR came from a woman aged 40 to 50 in good health and CMV-seropositive. V is TRBV4-2 and J is TRBJ1-5; no firm D call. As DNA, the CDR3 is TGTGCCAGCAGCCAAGATGCGGCCTTCGATCAGCCCCAGCATTTT. Amino acid sequence: CASSQDAAFDQPQHF.